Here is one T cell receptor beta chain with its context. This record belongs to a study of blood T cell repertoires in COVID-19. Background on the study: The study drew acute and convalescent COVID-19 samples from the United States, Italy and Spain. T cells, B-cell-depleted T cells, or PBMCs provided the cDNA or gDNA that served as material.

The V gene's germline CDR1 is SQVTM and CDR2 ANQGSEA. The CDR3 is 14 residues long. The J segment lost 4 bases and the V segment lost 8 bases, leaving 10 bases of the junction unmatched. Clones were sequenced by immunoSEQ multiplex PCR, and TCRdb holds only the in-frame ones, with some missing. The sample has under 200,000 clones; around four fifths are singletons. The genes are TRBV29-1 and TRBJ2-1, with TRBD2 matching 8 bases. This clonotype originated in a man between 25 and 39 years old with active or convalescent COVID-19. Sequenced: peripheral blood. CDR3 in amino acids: CSSGPRGGYNEQFF. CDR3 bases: TGCAGCTCGGGGCCCCGGGGGGGTTACAATGAGCAGTTCTTC.